What follows describes a single TCR beta chain. This specimen belongs to a study of blood T cell repertoires in COVID-19. Background on the study: PBMCs, B-cell-depleted T cells, or T cells provided the cDNA or gDNA that made up the material.

Authors' processing steps: Estimates of nucleated cell counts were drawn from the amplification of reference gene primers. Sequencing was performed with immunoSEQ multiplex PCR; in TCRdb, only in-frame clones are kept and a portion is missing. V and J calls and clone size follow that table, whereas D and trimming were derived from the DNA. The sample holds around 200,000 clones, roughly 89% seen once. Cohort allocation depended upon clinical history that participants reported. The receptor was derived from a man between 18 and 29 years old with acute COVID-19. Specimen: PBMCs or T cells enriched from blood (not recorded which).

The chain's CDR3 is CSVTGVPYEQYF. The DNA for the CDR3 is TGCAGCGTTACAGGGGTTCCCTACGAGCAGTACTTC. The genes are TRBV29-1 and TRBJ2-7; 7 bases match TRBD1. Losses at the gene ends were 5 bases for V and 2 bases for J; bases not matched to a gene: 3. CDR3 size: 12 residues. Looked up from germline, CDR1 is SQVTM and CDR2 is ANQGSEA.